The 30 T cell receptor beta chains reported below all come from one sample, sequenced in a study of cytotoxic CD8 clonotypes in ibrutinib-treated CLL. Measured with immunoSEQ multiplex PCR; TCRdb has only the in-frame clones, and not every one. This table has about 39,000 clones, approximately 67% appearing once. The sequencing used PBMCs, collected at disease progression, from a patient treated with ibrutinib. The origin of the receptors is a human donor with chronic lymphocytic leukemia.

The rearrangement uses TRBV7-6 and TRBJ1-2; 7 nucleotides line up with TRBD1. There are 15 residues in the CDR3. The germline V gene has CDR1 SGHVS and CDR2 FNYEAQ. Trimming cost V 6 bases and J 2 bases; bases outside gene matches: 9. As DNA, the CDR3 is TGTGCCAGCAGTCGACAAGGGACAGCGAACTATGGCTACACCTTC. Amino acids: CASSRQGTANYGYTF.

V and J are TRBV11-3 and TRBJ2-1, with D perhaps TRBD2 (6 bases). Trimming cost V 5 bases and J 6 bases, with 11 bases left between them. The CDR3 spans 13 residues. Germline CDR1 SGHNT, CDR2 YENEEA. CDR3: CASSTWGGNEQFF. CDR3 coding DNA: TGTGCCAGCAGCACTTGGGGAGGCAATGAGCAGTTCTTC. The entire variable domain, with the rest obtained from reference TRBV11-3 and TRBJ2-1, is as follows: EAGVVQSPRYKIIEKKQPVAFWCNPISGHNTLYWYLQNLGQGPELLIRYENEEAVDDSQLPKDRFSAERLKGVDSTLKIQPAELGDSAVYLCASSTWGGNEQFFGPGTRLTVL.

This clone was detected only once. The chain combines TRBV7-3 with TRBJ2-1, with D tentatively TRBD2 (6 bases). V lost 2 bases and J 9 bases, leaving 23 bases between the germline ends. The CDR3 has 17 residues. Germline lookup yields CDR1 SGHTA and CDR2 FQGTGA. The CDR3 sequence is CASSLRYVGGGTGEQFF. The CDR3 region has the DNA TGTGCCAGCAGCTTACGGTACGTCGGGGGAGGAACTGGTGAGCAGTTCTTC. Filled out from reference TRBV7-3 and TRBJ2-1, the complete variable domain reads GAGVSQTPSNKVTEKGKYVELRCDPISGHTALYWYRQSLGQGPEFLIYFQGTGAADDSGLPNDRFFAVRPEGSVSTLKIQRTERGDSAVYLCASSLRYVGGGTGEQFFGPGTRLTVL.

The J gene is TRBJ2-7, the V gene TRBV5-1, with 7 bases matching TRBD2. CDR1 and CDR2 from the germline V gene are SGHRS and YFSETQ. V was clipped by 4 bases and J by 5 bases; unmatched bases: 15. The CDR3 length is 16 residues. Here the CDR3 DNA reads TGCGCCAGCAGCAGGGCCCCCGCGGGGGATTACGACGAGCAGTACTTC. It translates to CASSRAPAGDYDEQYF.

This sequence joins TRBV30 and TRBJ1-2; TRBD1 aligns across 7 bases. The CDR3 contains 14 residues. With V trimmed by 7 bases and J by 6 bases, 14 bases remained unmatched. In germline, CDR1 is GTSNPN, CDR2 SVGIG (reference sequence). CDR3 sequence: CALLQGSGSNGYTF. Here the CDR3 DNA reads TGTGCCTTACTACAGGGGTCGGGTTCGAATGGCTACACCTTC.

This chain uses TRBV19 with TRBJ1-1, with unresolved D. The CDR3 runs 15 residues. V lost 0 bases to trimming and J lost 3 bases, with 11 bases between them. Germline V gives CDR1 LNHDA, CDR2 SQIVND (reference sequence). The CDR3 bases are TGTGCCAGTAGTATAGATCCCTTCGGTTACACTGAAGCTTTCTTT. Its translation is CASSIDPFGYTEAFF.

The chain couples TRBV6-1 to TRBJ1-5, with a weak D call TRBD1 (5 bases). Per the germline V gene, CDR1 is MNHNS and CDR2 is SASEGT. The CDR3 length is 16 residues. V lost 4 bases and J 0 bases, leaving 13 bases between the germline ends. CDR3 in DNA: TGTGCCAGCAGTGTAGAGACAGCCTATAGCAATCAGCCCCAGCATTTT. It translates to CASSVETAYSNQPQHF.

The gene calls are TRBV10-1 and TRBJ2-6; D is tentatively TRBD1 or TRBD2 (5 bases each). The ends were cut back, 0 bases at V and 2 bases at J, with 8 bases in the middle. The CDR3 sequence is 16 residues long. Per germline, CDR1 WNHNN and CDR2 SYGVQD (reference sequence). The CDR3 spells CASSESGDPGANVLTF. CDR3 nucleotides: TGCGCCAGCAGTGAGTCGGGGGACCCTGGGGCCAACGTCCTGACTTTC.

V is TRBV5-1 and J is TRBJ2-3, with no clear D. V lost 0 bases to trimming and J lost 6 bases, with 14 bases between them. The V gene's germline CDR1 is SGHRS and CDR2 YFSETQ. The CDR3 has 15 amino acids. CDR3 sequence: CASSLDSSSSDTQYF. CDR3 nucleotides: TGCGCCAGCAGCTTGGACAGTTCCTCATCCGATACGCAGTATTTT.

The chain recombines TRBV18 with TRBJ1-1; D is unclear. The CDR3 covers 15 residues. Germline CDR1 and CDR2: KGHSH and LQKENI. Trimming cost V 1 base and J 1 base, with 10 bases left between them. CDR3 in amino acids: CASSPRSGRNTEAFF. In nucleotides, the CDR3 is TGTGCCAGCTCACCACGGAGCGGGCGGAACACTGAAGCTTTCTTT.

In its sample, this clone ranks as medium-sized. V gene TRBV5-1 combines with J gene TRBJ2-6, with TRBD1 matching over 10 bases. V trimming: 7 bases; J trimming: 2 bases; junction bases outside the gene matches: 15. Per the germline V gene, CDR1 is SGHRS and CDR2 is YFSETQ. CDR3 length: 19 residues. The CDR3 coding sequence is TGCGCCAGCGCTAATCTCCAGGGACAGGGGACCCCTGGGGCCAACGTCCTGACTTTC. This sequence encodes CASANLQGQGTPGANVLTF.

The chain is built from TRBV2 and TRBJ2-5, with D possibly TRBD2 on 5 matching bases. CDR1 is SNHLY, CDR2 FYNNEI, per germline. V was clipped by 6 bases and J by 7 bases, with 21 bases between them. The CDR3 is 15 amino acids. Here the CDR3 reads CASSESGVYVGTQYF. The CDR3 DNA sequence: TGTGCCAGCAGCGAGTCCGGGGTGTATGTCGGGACCCAGTACTTC.

The CDR3 loop reads CASSEFPGPYEQYF. CDR3 in DNA: TGTGCCAGCAGTGAATTCCCCGGACCTTACGAGCAGTACTTC. V is TRBV6-1 and J is TRBJ2-7; D is unresolved. The germline V and J ends were trimmed by 2 bases and 4 bases, with 12 bases remaining between them. This CDR3 has 14 residues. Per germline, CDR1 MNHNS and CDR2 SASEGT.

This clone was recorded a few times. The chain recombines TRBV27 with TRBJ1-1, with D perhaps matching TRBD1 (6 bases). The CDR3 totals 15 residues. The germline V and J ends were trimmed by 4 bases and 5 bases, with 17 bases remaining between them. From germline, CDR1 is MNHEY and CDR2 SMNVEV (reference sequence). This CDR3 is CASSSWGGMGTEAFF. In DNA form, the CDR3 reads TGTGCCAGCAGTTCCTGGGGGGGCATGGGTACTGAAGCTTTCTTT.

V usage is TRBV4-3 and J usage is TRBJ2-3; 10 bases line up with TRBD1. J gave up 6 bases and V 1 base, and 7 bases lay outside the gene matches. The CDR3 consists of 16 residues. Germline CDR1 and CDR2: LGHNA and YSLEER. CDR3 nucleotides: TGCGCCAGCAGCCAAGGAGGTGGACAGGGGGAGGATACGCAGTATTTT. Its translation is CASSQGGGQGEDTQYF.

CDR3 loop: CASRIPATGNTIYF. CDR3 sequence (DNA): TGTGCCAGTAGAATTCCGGCAACGGGAAACACCATATATTTT. The chain carries TRBV19 and TRBJ1-3; D is uncertain. The CDR3 length is 14 residues. The germline V and J ends were trimmed by 6 bases and 4 bases, with 13 bases remaining between them. From germline, CDR1 is LNHDA and CDR2 SQIVND (reference sequence).

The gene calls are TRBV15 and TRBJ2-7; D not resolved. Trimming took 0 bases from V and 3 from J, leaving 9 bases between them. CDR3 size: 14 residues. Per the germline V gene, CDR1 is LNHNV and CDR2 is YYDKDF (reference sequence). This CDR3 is CATSRDTGGYEQYF. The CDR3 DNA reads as TGTGCCACCAGCAGAGATACTGGCGGCTACGAGCAGTACTTC.

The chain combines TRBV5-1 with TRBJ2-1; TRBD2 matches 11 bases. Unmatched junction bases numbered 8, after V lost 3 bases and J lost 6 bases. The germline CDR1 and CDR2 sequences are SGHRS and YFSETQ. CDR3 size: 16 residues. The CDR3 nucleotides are TGCGCCAGCAGCTGGGGCGGGACTAGCGGCGTCAATGAGCAGTTCTTC. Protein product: CASSWGGTSGVNEQFF.

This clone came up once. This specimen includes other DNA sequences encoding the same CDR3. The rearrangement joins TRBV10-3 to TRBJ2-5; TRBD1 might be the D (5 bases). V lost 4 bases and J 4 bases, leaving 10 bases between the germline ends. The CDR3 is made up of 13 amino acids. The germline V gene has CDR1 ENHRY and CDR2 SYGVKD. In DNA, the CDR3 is TGTGCCATCAGTGCAAGGGGTGGAGAGACCCAGTACTTC. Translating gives CAISARGGETQYF.

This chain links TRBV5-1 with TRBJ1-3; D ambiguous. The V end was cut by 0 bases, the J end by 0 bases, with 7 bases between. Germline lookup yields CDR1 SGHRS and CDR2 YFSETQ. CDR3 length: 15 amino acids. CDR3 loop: CASSLAVTSGNTIYF. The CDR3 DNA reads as TGCGCCAGCAGCTTGGCCGTCACCTCTGGAAACACCATATATTTT.

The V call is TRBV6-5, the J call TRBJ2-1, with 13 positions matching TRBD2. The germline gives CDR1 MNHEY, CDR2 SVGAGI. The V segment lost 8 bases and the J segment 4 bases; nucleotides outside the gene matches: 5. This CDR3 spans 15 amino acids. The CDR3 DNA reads TGTGCCAGCGGAACACTAGCGGGAGGGTACAATGAGCAGTTCTTC. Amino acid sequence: CASGTLAGGYNEQFF.

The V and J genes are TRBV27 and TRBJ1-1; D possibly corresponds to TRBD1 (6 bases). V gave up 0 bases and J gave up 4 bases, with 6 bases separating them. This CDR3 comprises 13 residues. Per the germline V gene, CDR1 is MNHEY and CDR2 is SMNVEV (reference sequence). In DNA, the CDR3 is TGTGCCAGCAGTTTATCAGGGGGCACTGAAGCTTTCTTT. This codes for CASSLSGGTEAFF.

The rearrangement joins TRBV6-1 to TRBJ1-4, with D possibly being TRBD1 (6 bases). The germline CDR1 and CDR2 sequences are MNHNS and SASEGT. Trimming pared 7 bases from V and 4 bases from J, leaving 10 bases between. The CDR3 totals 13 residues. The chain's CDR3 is CASTRQVNEKLFF. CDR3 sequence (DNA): TGTGCCAGCACACGACAGGTTAATGAAAAACTGTTTTTT.

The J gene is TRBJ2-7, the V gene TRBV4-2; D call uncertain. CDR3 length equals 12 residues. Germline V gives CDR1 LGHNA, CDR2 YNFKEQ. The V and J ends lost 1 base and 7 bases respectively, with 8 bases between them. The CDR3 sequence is CASSQVAEEQYF. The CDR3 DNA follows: TGTGCCAGCAGCCAAGTAGCTGAGGAGCAGTACTTC.

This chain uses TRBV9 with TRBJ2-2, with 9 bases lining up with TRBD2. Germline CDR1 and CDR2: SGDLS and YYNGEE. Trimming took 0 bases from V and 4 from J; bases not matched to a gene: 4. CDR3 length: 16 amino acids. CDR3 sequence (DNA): TGTGCCAGCAGCGTAGTTGCGGGAGGGACCACCGGGGAGCTGTTTTTT. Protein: CASSVVAGGTTGELFF. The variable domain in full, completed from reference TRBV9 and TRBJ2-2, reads DSGVTQTPKHLITATGQRVTLRCSPRSGDLSVYWYQQSLDQGLQFLIQYYNGEERAKGNILERFSAQQFPDLHSELNLSSLELGDSALYFCASSVVAGGTTGELFFGEGSRLTVL.

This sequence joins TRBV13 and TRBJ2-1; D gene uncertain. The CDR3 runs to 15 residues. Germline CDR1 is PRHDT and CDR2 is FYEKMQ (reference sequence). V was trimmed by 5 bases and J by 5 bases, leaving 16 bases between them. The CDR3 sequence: CASSPPRYRNNEQFF. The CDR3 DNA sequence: TGTGCCAGCAGCCCTCCCCGCTATCGTAACAATGAGCAGTTCTTC.

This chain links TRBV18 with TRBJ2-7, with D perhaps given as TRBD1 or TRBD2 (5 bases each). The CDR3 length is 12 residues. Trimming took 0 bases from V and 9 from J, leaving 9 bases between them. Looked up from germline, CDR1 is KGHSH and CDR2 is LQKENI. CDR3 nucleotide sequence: TGTGCCAGCTCACCACCGGGGGTTCGGCAGTACTTC. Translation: CASSPPGVRQYF. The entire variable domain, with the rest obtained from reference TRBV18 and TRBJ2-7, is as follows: NAGVMQNPRHLVRRRGQEARLRCSPMKGHSHVYWYRQLPEEGLKFMVYLQKENIIDESGMPKERFSAEFPKEGPSILRIQQVVRGDSAAYFCASSPPGVRQYFGPGTRLTVT.

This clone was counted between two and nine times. The CDR3 DNA reads TGTGCCAGCAGCACTACATTGGGTCAGCCCCAGCATTTT. Protein product: CASSTTLGQPQHF. The chain couples TRBV9 to TRBJ1-5; D not resolved. Trimming removed 4 bases at V and 6 bases at J, with 11 bases between. CDR1 SGDLS and CDR2 YYNGEE come from the germline V gene. The CDR3 runs to 13 residues. The whole variable domain, filled in from reference TRBV9 and TRBJ1-5, reads DSGVTQTPKHLITATGQRVTLRCSPRSGDLSVYWYQQSLDQGLQFLIQYYNGEERAKGNILERFSAQQFPDLHSELNLSSLELGDSALYFCASSTTLGQPQHFGDGTRLSIL.

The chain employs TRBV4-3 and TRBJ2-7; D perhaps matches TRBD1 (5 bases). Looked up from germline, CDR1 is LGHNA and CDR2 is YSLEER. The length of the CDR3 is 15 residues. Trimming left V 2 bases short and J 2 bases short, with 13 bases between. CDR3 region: CASSQLKGRAYEQYF. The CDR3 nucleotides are TGCGCCAGCAGCCAACTAAAGGGCAGGGCCTACGAGCAGTACTTC.

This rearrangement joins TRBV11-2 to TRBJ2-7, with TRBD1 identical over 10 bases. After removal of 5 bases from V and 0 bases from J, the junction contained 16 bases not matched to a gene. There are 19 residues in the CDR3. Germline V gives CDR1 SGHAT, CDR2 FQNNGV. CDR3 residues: CASSMGQGSPFTPSYEQYF. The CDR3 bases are TGTGCCAGCAGCATGGGACAGGGGTCACCTTTTACCCCCTCCTACGAGCAGTACTTC.